Listed here are 28 T cell receptor beta chains from one sample, sequenced in a study of shared clonotypes between healthy human individuals. TCRdb keeps only in-frame clones here, not all; method: immunoSEQ multiplex PCR. The table lists over 800,000 clones, roughly 92% of them singletons, with less than 25% in the top ten. CD8 cells classed as naive were CD45RO-negative and positively selected for CCR7, excluding terminally differentiated effector memory CD45RA+ cells. The sequenced material came from naive CD8+ T cells sorted from blood. The receptors were sampled from a man aged 30-40 years in good health.

The chain uses TRBV19 and TRBJ2-3; TRBD2 agrees at 8 bases. Germline CDR1 reads LNHDA; CDR2 reads SQIVND (reference sequence). Trimming removed 3 bases from V and 4 bases from J; junction bases left unmatched: 6. The CDR3 runs 15 residues. CDR3: CASSIGSGSSDTQYF. CDR3 nucleotides: TGTGCCAGTAGTATCGGGAGCGGGAGTTCAGATACGCAGTATTTT.

The V call is TRBV5-4, the J call TRBJ2-5; maybe TRBD2 (6 bases). The CDR3 is made up of 12 amino acids. The ends were cut back, 7 bases at V and 1 base at J, with 8 bases in the middle. CDR1 and CDR2 (germline): SGHNT, YYREEE (reference sequence). The CDR3 sequence: CASRDSQETQYF. The CDR3 DNA is TGTGCCAGCCGGGACTCCCAAGAGACCCAGTACTTC.

The chain employs TRBV12-5 and TRBJ1-5, with a possible D match to TRBD1 (5 bases). V lost 3 bases and J 4 bases, leaving 7 bases between the germline ends. Germline V lookup: CDR1 LGHNT, CDR2 FRNRAP. The CDR3 covers 13 residues. The CDR3: CASGFGGNQPQHF. In nucleotides, the CDR3 is TGTGCTAGTGGTTTCGGGGGAAATCAGCCCCAGCATTTT. Full variable domain (outside the CDR3, taken from reference TRBV12-5 and TRBJ1-5): DARVTQTPRHKVTEMGQEVTMRCQPILGHNTVFWYRQTMMQGLELLAYFRNRAPLDDSGMPKDRFSAEMPDATLATLKIQPSEPRDSAVYFCASGFGGNQPQHFGDGTRLSIL.

The V gene is TRBV4-2, the J gene TRBJ2-1, with D perhaps TRBD2 (6 bases). This CDR3 comprises 15 residues. V was trimmed by 0 bases and J by 5 bases, leaving 11 bases between them. Germline V gene lookup returns CDR1 LGHNA and CDR2 YNFKEQ. The CDR3 nucleotides are TGTGCCAGCAGCCAAGAGACTAGAAATAACAATGAGCAGTTCTTC. Translated: CASSQETRNNNEQFF.

This chain uses TRBV7-8 with TRBJ2-7; D not resolved. The V gene's germline CDR1 is SGHVS and CDR2 FQNEAQ. Between the trimmed V and J ends, which lost 2 bases and 7 bases, there was a span of 6 bases. This CDR3 spans 11 amino acids. CDR3 sequence reads: CASSLIGEQYF. The CDR3, as DNA: TGTGCCAGCAGCTTAATAGGGGAGCAGTACTTC. Supplemented by reference TRBV7-8 and TRBJ2-7, the full variable domain reads GAGVSQSPRYKVAKRGQDVALRCDPISGHVSLFWYQQALGQGPEFLTYFQNEAQLDKSGLPSDRFFAERPEGSVSTLKIQRTQQEDSAVYLCASSLIGEQYFGPGTRLTVT.

This chain uses TRBV5-1 with TRBJ2-7; no firm D call. Looked up from germline, CDR1 is SGHRS and CDR2 is YFSETQ. Trimming left V 0 bases short and J 3 bases short, with 22 bases between. This CDR3 region has 18 residues. The CDR3 spells CASSLVQDHSLPDYEQYF. CDR3 in DNA: TGCGCCAGCAGCTTGGTTCAGGATCACTCCTTGCCCGACTACGAGCAGTACTTC. The full variable domain, in which reference TRBV5-1 and TRBJ2-7 provide the parts outside the CDR3, is KAGVTQTPRYLIKTRGQQVTLSCSPISGHRSVSWYQQTPGQGLQFLFEYFSETQRNKGNFPGRFSGRQFSNSRSEMNVSTLELGDSALYLCASSLVQDHSLPDYEQYFGPGTRLTVT.

V is TRBV9 and J is TRBJ1-1; no reliable D call. The CDR3 totals 13 residues. Germline CDR1 and CDR2: SGDLS and YYNGEE. Trimming cost V 0 bases and J 4 bases, with 7 bases left between them. The CDR3 bases are TGTGCCAGCAGCGTAGGGGCTTTCACTGAAGCTTTCTTT. Amino acid sequence: CASSVGAFTEAFF.

The chain is built from TRBV19 and TRBJ2-5; D may correspond to TRBD1 or TRBD2 (5 bases each). The CDR3 runs 13 residues. V was trimmed by 4 bases and J by 0 bases, leaving 6 bases between them. Germline V lookup: CDR1 LNHDA, CDR2 SQIVND (reference sequence). CDR3 in DNA: TGTGCCAGTAGTAGGGGGTACCAAGAGACCCAGTACTTC. It encodes CASSRGYQETQYF. The whole variable domain, filled in from reference TRBV19 and TRBJ2-5, reads DGGITQSPKYLFRKEGQNVTLSCEQNLNHDAMYWYRQDPGQGLRLIYYSQIVNDFQKGDIAEGYSVSREKKESFPLTVTSAQKNPTAFYLCASSRGYQETQYFGPGTRLLVL.

The CDR3 here is CASKDSATSGIRDTQYF. For the CDR3, the DNA is TGTGCCAGCAAAGATTCTGCGACTAGCGGGATTAGAGATACGCAGTATTTT. This sequence joins TRBV28 and TRBJ2-3, with 11 bases that match TRBD2. Germline V gene sequence: CDR1 MDHEN, CDR2 SYDVKM. CDR3 length: 17 residues. Germline trimming cut 7 bases from V and 5 bases from J; bases unmatched to any gene: 14.

The chain links TRBV9 to TRBJ2-7, with D possibly being TRBD1 (5 bases). Looked up from germline, CDR1 is SGDLS and CDR2 is YYNGEE. Trimming took off 3 bases at V and 12 bases at J, with 16 bases between the two ends. The CDR3 sequence is 12 residues long. This chain's CDR3 is CASSGGGSGRYF. CDR3 bases: TGTGCCAGCAGCGGTGGTGGGTCAGGGCGGTACTTC.

The chain is built from TRBV7-6 and TRBJ2-1; TRBD2 is a possible D gene (7 bases). The CDR3 covers 17 residues. Trimming took off 2 bases at V and 9 bases at J, with 23 bases between the two ends. The germline CDR1 and CDR2 sequences are SGHVS and FNYEAQ. CDR3 amino acids: CASSLTRGRESFSEQFF. The CDR3 nucleotides are TGTGCCAGCAGCTTAACTCGGGGGCGGGAGTCTTTTAGTGAGCAGTTCTTC.

The chain uses TRBV6-5 and TRBJ2-3; D is perhaps TRBD1 (7 bases). V shed 6 bases and J shed 11 bases, with 24 bases lying between them. Germline loops: CDR1 MNHEY, CDR2 SVGAGI. The CDR3 is 15 residues long. The CDR3 loop is CASSSPRGAQMEQYF. The DNA of the CDR3 is TGTGCCAGCAGCTCACCCAGGGGGGCCCAGATGGAGCAGTATTTT.

This clone was found once. V gene TRBV9 combines with J gene TRBJ1-1; 7 nucleotides align to TRBD1. The CDR3 spans 15 residues. Per germline, CDR1 SGDLS and CDR2 YYNGEE. Trimming at V came to 2 bases and at J to 1 base, leaving 5 bases not matched to a gene. This CDR3 is CASSVSGTANTEAFF. For the CDR3, the DNA is TGTGCCAGCAGCGTTTCCGGGACAGCGAACACTGAAGCTTTCTTT.

The rearrangement links TRBV4-3 to TRBJ1-4, with a possible D match to TRBD1 (5 bases). The CDR3 length is 16 residues. Looked up from germline, CDR1 is LGHNA and CDR2 is YSLEER. V lost 0 bases to trimming and J lost 3 bases, with 11 bases between them. In DNA, the CDR3 is TGCGCCAGCAGCCAAGATGGGGCACCTTCTAATGAAAAACTGTTTTTT. It specifies CASSQDGAPSNEKLFF.

V usage is TRBV10-3 and J usage is TRBJ2-4, with 7 bases matching TRBD1. The CDR3 is 16 amino acids. Germline trimming cut 3 bases from V and 0 bases from J; bases unmatched to any gene: 5. The germline V gene encodes CDR1 ENHRY and CDR2 SYGVKD. The CDR3, as DNA: TGTGCCATCAGTGACGGGACAGATTTAGCCAAAAACATTCAGTACTTC. This encodes CAISDGTDLAKNIQYF.

The V call is TRBV19, the J call TRBJ2-7, with 8 bases aligning to TRBD2. Germline V gene sequence: CDR1 LNHDA, CDR2 SQIVND (reference sequence). Trimming took 6 bases from V and 7 from J; bases not matched to a gene: 5. The CDR3 has 12 amino acids. The CDR3: CASRTSGGEQYF. Written as DNA, the CDR3 is TGTGCCAGTAGAACGAGCGGGGGAGAGCAGTACTTC.

This clone was picked up many times. V usage is TRBV4-3 and J usage is TRBJ2-7; D not resolved. This CDR3 contains 15 residues. Germline lookup yields CDR1 LGHNA and CDR2 YSLEER. V shed 0 bases and J shed 2 bases, with 11 bases lying between them. The CDR3 is CASSQDRHSTYEQYF. The CDR3 DNA is TGCGCCAGCAGCCAAGATCGGCACTCAACCTACGAGCAGTACTTC.

The J gene is TRBJ2-7, the V gene TRBV27; possible D gene TRBD1, 6 bases. This CDR3 is built from 16 residues. CDR1 and CDR2 from the germline V gene are MNHEY and SMNVEV (reference sequence). V lost 5 bases and J 0 bases, leaving 17 bases between the germline ends. DNA for the CDR3: TGTGCCAGCAGTAAGGGGACATCCATGGGCTCCTACGAGCAGTACTTC. Translating gives CASSKGTSMGSYEQYF.

V gene TRBV7-6 combines with J gene TRBJ2-7; D may be TRBD2 (5 bases). The CDR3 loop spans 14 amino acids. The ends were cut back, 1 base at V and 3 bases at J, with 10 bases in the middle. Germline V gene data show CDR1 as SGHVS and CDR2 as FNYEAQ. As DNA, the CDR3 is TGTGCCAGCAGCTTAGGGTTGGACTTCTACGAGCAGTACTTC. As protein: CASSLGLDFYEQYF.

The chain carries TRBV5-1 and TRBJ1-4; 10 positions match TRBD1. The length of the CDR3 is 17 residues. CDR1 is SGHRS, CDR2 YFSETQ, per germline. J lost 5 bases, V lost 4 bases, and 11 bases had no gene match. CDR3 sequence reads: CASSGGDRGTPNEKLFF. CDR3 nucleotide sequence: TGCGCCAGCAGCGGCGGGGACAGGGGAACACCCAATGAAAAACTGTTTTTT. The whole variable domain, filled in from reference TRBV5-1 and TRBJ1-4, reads KAGVTQTPRYLIKTRGQQVTLSCSPISGHRSVSWYQQTPGQGLQFLFEYFSETQRNKGNFPGRFSGRQFSNSRSEMNVSTLELGDSALYLCASSGGDRGTPNEKLFFGSGTQLSVL.

A note on this clone: Within the sample, other DNA sequences also encode this same CDR3. The V call is TRBV6-5, the J call TRBJ1-2; no reliable D call. V shed 3 bases and J shed 4 bases, with 6 bases lying between them. The CDR3 has 12 amino acids. Germline V CDR1 and CDR2: MNHEY, SVGAGI. This CDR3 is CASSYDGYGYTF. CDR3 nucleotides: TGTGCCAGCAGTTATGATGGCTATGGCTACACCTTC.

As regards this clone: The identical CDR3 is also encoded by other nucleotide sequences in the sample. The rearrangement links TRBV6-5 to TRBJ2-2, with D unclear. Trimming took off 0 bases at V and 6 bases at J, with 5 bases between the two ends. The germline CDR1 and CDR2 sequences are MNHEY and SVGAGI. The CDR3 runs 13 residues. CDR3 coding DNA: TGTGCCAGCAGTTACTCGAGCGCCGGGGAGCTGTTTTTT. Its protein is CASSYSSAGELFF.

The chain has TRBV7-9 and TRBJ2-7; 9 nucleotides agree with TRBD2. The CDR3 totals 15 residues. The J segment lost 0 bases and the V segment lost 5 bases, leaving 5 bases of the junction unmatched. Germline CDR1 SEHNR, CDR2 FQNEAQ (reference sequence). DNA for the CDR3: TGTGCCAGCAGCCCGCGGGGGGGGATCTCCTACGAGCAGTACTTC. This encodes CASSPRGGISYEQYF.

The CDR3 nucleotides read TGTGCCAGCTCACCAGAAGCTTCCACCGGGGAGCTGTTTTTT. It translates to CASSPEASTGELFF. J is TRBJ2-2 and V is TRBV18; D is unclear. CDR1 KGHSH and CDR2 LQKENI come from the germline V gene. Trimming left V 2 bases short and J 4 bases short, with 8 bases between. The CDR3 runs to 14 residues.

Notes on this clone: One end of the junction varies from germline; a read error may be responsible. Other DNA sequences in this specimen translate into the identical CDR3. The chain carries TRBV13 and TRBJ2-7, with 9 bases identical to TRBD1. Germline loops: CDR1 PRHDT, CDR2 FYEKMQ (reference sequence). This CDR3 comprises 15 residues. The DNA of the CDR3 is TGTGCCAGCAGCAAACCCGGACAGGGGATCTACGAGCAATACTTC. It encodes CASSKPGQGIYEQYF.

The genes are TRBV7-8 and TRBJ2-7, with 8 bases matching TRBD2. Germline V lookup: CDR1 SGHVS, CDR2 FQNEAQ. CDR3 length equals 17 residues. Germline trimming cut 1 base from V and 4 bases from J; bases unmatched to any gene: 12. The CDR3 sequence: CASSLDPLLGREYEQYF. DNA of the CDR3: TGTGCCAGCAGCTTAGACCCCCTACTCGGGAGGGAATACGAGCAGTACTTC.

Note on this clone: Other DNA sequences in the same sample also yield this CDR3. The V and J genes are TRBV27 and TRBJ2-7; weak D call: TRBD1 (6 bases). The CDR3 consists of 14 residues. Trimming took off 4 bases at V and 2 bases at J, with 12 bases between the two ends. Germline V gives CDR1 MNHEY, CDR2 SMNVEV (reference sequence). The CDR3 reads CASSSYRVTYEQYF. The CDR3 DNA reads as TGTGCCAGCAGTTCCTACAGGGTGACCTACGAGCAGTACTTC.

The rearrangement uses TRBV5-8 and TRBJ2-7, with TRBD1 matching 7 bases. The CDR3 runs 14 residues. Unmatched junction bases numbered 4, after V lost 4 bases and J lost 0 bases. Germline V CDR1 and CDR2: SGHTS, YDEGEE. The CDR3 is CASSRRQGSYEQYF. The CDR3 DNA follows: TGTGCCAGCAGCAGGAGACAGGGCTCCTACGAGCAGTACTTC.